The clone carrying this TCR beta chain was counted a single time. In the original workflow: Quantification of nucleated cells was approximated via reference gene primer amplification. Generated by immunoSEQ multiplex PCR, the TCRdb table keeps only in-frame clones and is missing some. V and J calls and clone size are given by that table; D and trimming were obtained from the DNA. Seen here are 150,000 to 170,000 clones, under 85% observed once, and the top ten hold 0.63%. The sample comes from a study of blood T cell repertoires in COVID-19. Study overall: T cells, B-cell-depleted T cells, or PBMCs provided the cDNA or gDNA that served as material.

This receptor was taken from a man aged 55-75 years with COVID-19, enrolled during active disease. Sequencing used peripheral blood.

The CDR3 sequence is CASSYRQGNQPQHF. CDR3 DNA sequence: TGTGCCAGCAGCTACCGTCAGGGAAATCAGCCCCAGCATTTT. V and J are TRBV7-2 and TRBJ1-5; perhaps TRBD1 as D (5 bases). The CDR3 covers 14 residues. The germline V gene encodes CDR1 SGHTA and CDR2 FQGNSA. V was shortened by 4 bases and J by 4 bases, with 11 bases between the two germline ends.